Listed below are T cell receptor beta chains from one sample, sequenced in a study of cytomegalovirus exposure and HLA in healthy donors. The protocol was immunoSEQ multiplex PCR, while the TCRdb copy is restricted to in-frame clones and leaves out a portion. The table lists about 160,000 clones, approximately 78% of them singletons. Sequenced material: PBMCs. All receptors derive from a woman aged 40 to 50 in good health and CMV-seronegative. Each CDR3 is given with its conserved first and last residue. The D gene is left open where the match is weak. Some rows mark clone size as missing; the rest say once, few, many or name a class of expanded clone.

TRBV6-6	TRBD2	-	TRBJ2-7	TGTGCCAGCAGTTACCTAAGCGGGGGGGCCGACGAGCAGTACTTC	CASSYLSGGADEQYF
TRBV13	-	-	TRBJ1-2	TGTGCCAGCGCCGGAGGCCGGGCCAGTGGCTACACCTTC	CASAGGRASGYTF
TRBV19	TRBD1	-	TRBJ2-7	TGTGCCAGTAGTATAGATCGGACAGGGGTCTCCTACGAGCAGTACTTC	CASSIDRTGVSYEQYF
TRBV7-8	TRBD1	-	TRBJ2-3	TGTGCCAGCAGTCCCTGGACAGGGGTTGGAGATACGCAGTATTTT	CASSPWTGVGDTQYF
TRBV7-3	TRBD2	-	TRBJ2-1	TGTGCCAGCAGCCTTAGCGGGGGGCACAATGAGCAGTTCTTC	CASSLSGGHNEQFF
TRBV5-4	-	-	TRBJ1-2	TGTGCCAGCAGCTTGGACAGGTCTTATGGCTACACCTTC	CASSLDRSYGYTF
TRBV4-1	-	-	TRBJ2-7	TGCGCCAGCAGCCGAGGCGGTCGGGGGACTTCCTACGAGCAGTACTTC	CASSRGGRGTSYEQYF
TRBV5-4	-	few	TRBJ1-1	TGTGCCAGCAGCTACACAAGACAGGACCGCACTGAAGCTTTCTTT	CASSYTRQDRTEAFF
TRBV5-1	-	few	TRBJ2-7	TGCGCCAGCTGGTCTCCGGGGTCCTCCTACGAGCAGTACTTC	CASWSPGSSYEQYF
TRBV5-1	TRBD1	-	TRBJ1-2	TGCGCCAGCAGCCAAGGGACAGGGGTGAACTATGGCTACACCTTC	CASSQGTGVNYGYTF
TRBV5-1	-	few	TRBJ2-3	TGCGCCAGCAGCTTTGAAAAGCCCGATTTGGCAGATACGCAGTATTTT	CASSFEKPDLADTQYF
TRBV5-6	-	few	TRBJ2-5	TGTGCCAGCAGCCAGGAAGATGAGACCCAGTACTTC	CASSQEDETQYF
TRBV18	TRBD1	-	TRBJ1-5	TGTGCCAGCTCACCACCGGATTGGACAGGTCCCCAGCCCCAGCATTTT	CASSPPDWTGPQPQHF
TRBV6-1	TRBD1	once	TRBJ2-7	TGTGCCAGCAGTGGTAAGGGGGCTGGCTACGAGCAGTACTTC	CASSGKGAGYEQYF
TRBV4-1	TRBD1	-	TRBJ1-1	TGCGCCAGCAGCCAATTCTGGGGAACAAGGGGGCGGTACACTGAAGCTTTCTTT	CASSQFWGTRGRYTEAFF
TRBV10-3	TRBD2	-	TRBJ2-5	TGTGCCATCAGTGAGTTTAGCGGGGTTGAGACCCAGTACTTC	CAISEFSGVETQYF
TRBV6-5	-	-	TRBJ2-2	TGTGCCAGCCTCCTGGTAGCCACCGGGGAGCTGTTTTTT	CASLLVATGELFF
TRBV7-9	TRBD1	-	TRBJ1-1	TGTGCCAGCAGGACGGACAGGGGCCCTCCCACTGAAGCTTTCTTT	CASRTDRGPPTEAFF
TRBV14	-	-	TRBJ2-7	TGTGCCAGCAGCCAAGGGGCAGCCTTCTCCTACGAGCAGTACTTC	CASSQGAAFSYEQYF
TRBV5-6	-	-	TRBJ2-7	TGTGCCAGCAGCTTTAGCTCCTACGAGCAGTACTTC	CASSFSSYEQYF
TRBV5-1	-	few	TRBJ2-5	TGCGCCAGCAGCTTGGAGGGGGAAGAGACCCAGTACTTC	CASSLEGEETQYF
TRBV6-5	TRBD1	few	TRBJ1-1	TGTGCCAGCAGTTACGAAGCCAGGGGGCAGGACACTGAAGCTTTCTTT	CASSYEARGQDTEAFF
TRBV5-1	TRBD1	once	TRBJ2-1	TGCGCCAGCAGCCTACTGGGACAGGGGTACAATGAGCAGTTCTTC	CASSLLGQGYNEQFF
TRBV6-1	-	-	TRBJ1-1	TGTGCCAGCAGTTCCGAGGGACTGAGGTGGTCTGAAGCTTTCTTT	CASSSEGLRWSEAFF
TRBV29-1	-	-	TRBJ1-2	TGCAGCGTCGACGACAGCTCTTACGCTAACTATGGCTACACCTTC	CSVDDSSYANYGYTF
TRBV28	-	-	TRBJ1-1	TGTGCCACCCAGGGAGGGAACCCTGAAGCTTTCTTT	CATQGGNPEAFF
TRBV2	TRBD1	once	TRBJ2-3	TGTGCCAGCAGCCGTGAAGGGACAGGGAGCACAGATACGCAGTATTTT	CASSREGTGSTDTQYF
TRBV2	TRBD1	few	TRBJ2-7	TGTGCCAGCAGCGGACAGGGCCCCTACGAGCAGTACTTC	CASSGQGPYEQYF
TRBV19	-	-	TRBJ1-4	TGTGCTGAACAGGGTCTTCTTGAAAAACTGTTTTTT	CAEQGLLEKLFF
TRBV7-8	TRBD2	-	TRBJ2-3	TGTGCCAGCAGCCTTACTAGCGGAGCGGCAGATACGCAGTATTTT	CASSLTSGAADTQYF
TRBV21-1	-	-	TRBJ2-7	TGTGCCAGCAGCAATAGGCGACAGGGAGTCTACGAGCAGTACTTC	CASSNRRQGVYEQYF
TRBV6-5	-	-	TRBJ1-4	TGTGCCAGCAGCATCGAAGGGCGGGTGGGCGAAAAACTGTTTTTT	CASSIEGRVGEKLFF
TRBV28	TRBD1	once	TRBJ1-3	TGTGCCAGCAGTTTGAGAGGGGGCGCGGGCATATATTTT	CASSLRGGAGIYF
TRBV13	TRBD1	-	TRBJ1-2	TGTGCCAGCAGCTTAATGGCCGGGACAGGGGGTAAAGGCTACACCTTC	CASSLMAGTGGKGYTF
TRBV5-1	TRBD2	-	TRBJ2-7	TGCGCCAGCAGCGCGGGACTAGCGGGGGGGCTGGACGAGCAGTACTTC	CASSAGLAGGLDEQYF
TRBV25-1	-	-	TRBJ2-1	TGTGCCAGCAGTGATTCAAGCTTACTCGGTTATGAGCAGTTCTTC	CASSDSSLLGYEQFF
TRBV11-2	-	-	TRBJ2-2	TGTGCCAGCAGCTTCACGGGGACCGGGGAGCTGTTTTTT	CASSFTGTGELFF
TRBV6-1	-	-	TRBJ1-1	TGTGCCAGCAGACGCATCACAGTGAACACTGAAGCTTTCTTT	CASRRITVNTEAFF
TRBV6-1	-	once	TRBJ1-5	TGTGCCAGCAGTGAATCAGGGTTTCAGCCCCAGCATTTT	CASSESGFQPQHF
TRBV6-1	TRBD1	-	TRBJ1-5	TGTGCCAGCAGTGGGACAGGTGTCAATCAGCCCCAGCATTTT	CASSGTGVNQPQHF
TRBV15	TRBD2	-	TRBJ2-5	TGTGCCACCAGCAGAGATCGGCGGGGGGACCTACAAGAGACCCAGTACTTC	CATSRDRRGDLQETQYF
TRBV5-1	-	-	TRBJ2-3	TGCGCCAGCAGCTTGGCTCGGGTCCGTCCCTTAGATACGCAGTATTTT	CASSLARVRPLDTQYF
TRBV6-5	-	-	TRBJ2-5	TGTGCCAGCAGTTACTCTCGACGGAGCCAAGAGACCCAGTACTTC	CASSYSRRSQETQYF
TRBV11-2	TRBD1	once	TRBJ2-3	TGTGCCAGCAGCTTGATAACGACAGGGACGATTACAGATACGCAGTATTTT	CASSLITTGTITDTQYF
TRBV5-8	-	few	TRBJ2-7	TGTGCCAGCAGCTTTAGGTCGGACACCTACGAGCAGTACTTC	CASSFRSDTYEQYF
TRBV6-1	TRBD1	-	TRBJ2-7	TGTGCCAGCAGGGAGACAGGGGTCGACGAGCAGTACTTC	CASRETGVDEQYF
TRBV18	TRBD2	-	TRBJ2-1	TGTGCCAGCTCACCCGGACTAGCGGGGGGGCTCCATGAGCAGTTCTTC	CASSPGLAGGLHEQFF